These 5 T cell receptor beta chains were sequenced from one sample in a study of post-analysis software for immune sequencing data. Study-wide results and caveats: A handful of TRBV segments were more frequent in patients than controls; TRBV5-6, TRBV5-1 and TRBV20-1 belonged to this group.

Unique molecular identifiers were present in the TCR beta cDNA libraries. MiXCR, run by TCRdb on the PCR reads, gives a single entry per CDR3 protein. The sample consists of hundreds of thousands of distinct CDR3 sequences, 55% to 60% of them appearing once. No antigen has been assigned to these receptors. Sequencing input: blood. The receptor set was obtained from a girl aged 2-15 years with multiple sclerosis.

The V and J genes are TRBV20-1 and TRBJ2-7; no reliable D call. This CDR3 comprises 12 residues. Germline V lookup: CDR1 DFQATT, CDR2 SNEGSKA (reference sequence). V was shortened by 0 bases and J by 3 bases, with 6 bases between the two germline ends. CDR3 residues: CSARDARYEQYF. The CDR3 bases are TGCAGTGCTAGAGATGCGCGCTACGAGCAGTACTTC.

The V and J genes are TRBV5-1 and TRBJ2-1, with D perhaps matching TRBD2 (6 bases). Trimming stripped 4 bases from V and 1 base from J, with 15 bases between. The CDR3 is 16 residues long. Germline values: CDR1 SGHRS, CDR2 YFSETQ. The CDR3 region has the DNA TGCGCCAGCAGCATCTTCCGGGACTCATCCTACAATGAGCAGTTCTTC. This translates into CASSIFRDSSYNEQFF.

This clonotype was observed many times. The chain recombines TRBV11-2 with TRBJ2-7; 7 nucleotides line up with TRBD1. Germline V gene data show CDR1 as SGHAT and CDR2 as FQNNGV. The CDR3 has 14 amino acids. V lost 4 bases and J lost 1; bases outside the gene matches: 4. The CDR3 DNA is TGTGCCAGCAGCTCCCGGACAGGTTCCTACGAGCAGTACTTC. The encoded protein is CASSSRTGSYEQYF. The variable domain in full, with the rest retrieved from reference TRBV11-2 and TRBJ2-7, is EAGVAQSPRYKIIEKRQSVAFWCNPISGHATLYWYQQILGQGPKLLIQFQNNGVVDDSQLPKDRFSAERLKGVDSTLKIQPAKLEDSAVYLCASSSRTGSYEQYFGPGTRLTVT.

Worth noting for this clonotype: At one end, the junction sequence differs from germline, possibly due to a read error. The chain uses TRBV20-1 and TRBJ2-7, with a tentative D call TRBD2 (6 bases). The CDR3 covers 12 residues. Germline CDR1 and CDR2: DFQATT and SNEGSKA (reference sequence). CDR3 residues: CSARLDYREQYF. CDR3 sequence (DNA): TGTAGTGCTCGCCTGGACTACCGCGAGCAGTACTTC.

The sample holds a few counts of this clonotype. The chain couples TRBV4-1 to TRBJ2-7; 9 positions match TRBD2. Germline lookup yields CDR1 MGHRA and CDR2 YSYEKL. This CDR3 comprises 16 residues. Germline trimming cut 4 bases from V and 0 bases from J; bases unmatched to any gene: 7. CDR3 DNA sequence: TGCGCCAGCAGCCCGGAGCTAGCGGGATTCTCCTACGAGCAGTACTTC. Its translation is CASSPELAGFSYEQYF.